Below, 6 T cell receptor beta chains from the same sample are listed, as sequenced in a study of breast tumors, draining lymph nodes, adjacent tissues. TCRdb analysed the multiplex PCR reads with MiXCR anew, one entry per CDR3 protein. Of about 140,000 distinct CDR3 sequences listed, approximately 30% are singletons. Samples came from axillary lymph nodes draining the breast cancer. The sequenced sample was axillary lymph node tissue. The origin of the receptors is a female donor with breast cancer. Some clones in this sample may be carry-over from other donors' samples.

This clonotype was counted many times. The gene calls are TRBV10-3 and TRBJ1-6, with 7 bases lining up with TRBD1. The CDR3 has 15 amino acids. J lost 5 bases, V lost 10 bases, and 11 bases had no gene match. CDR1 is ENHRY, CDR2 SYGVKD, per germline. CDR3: CATSPLDRDNSPLHF. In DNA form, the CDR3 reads TGTGCCACGAGTCCGTTAGACAGGGATAATTCACCCCTCCACTTT.

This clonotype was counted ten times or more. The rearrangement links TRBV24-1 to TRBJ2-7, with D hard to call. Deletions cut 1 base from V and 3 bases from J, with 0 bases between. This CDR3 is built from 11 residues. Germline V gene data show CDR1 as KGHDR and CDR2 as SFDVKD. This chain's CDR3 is CATSDFYEQYF. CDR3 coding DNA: TGTGCCACCAGTGATTTCTACGAGCAGTACTTC.

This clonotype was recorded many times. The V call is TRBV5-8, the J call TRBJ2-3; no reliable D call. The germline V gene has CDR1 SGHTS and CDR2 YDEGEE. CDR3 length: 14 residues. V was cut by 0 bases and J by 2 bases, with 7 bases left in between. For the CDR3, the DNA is TGTGCCAGCAGCTTGGCCTTTGACACAGATACGCAGTATTTT. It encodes CASSLAFDTDTQYF.

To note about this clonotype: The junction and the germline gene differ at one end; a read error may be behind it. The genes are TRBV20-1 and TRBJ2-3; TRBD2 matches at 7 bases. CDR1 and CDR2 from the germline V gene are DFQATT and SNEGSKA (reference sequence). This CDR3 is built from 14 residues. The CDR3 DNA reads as TGCAGTGCTTCCGAGCGGGGAGGCACAGGTACGCAGTATTTT. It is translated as CSASERGGTGTQYF.

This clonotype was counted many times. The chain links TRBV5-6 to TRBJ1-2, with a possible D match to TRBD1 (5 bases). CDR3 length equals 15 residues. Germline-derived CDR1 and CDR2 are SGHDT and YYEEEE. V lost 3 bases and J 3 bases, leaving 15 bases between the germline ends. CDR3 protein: CASSSTEEGYYGYTF. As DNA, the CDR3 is TGTGCCAGCAGCTCCACAGAAGAGGGGTACTATGGCTACACCTTC. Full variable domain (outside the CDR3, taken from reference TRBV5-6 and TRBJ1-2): DAGVTQSPTHLIKTRGQQVTLRCSPKSGHDTVSWYQQALGQGPQFIFQYYEEEERQRGNFPDRFSGHQFPNYSSELNVNALLLGDSALYLCASSSTEEGYYGYTFGSGTRLTVV.

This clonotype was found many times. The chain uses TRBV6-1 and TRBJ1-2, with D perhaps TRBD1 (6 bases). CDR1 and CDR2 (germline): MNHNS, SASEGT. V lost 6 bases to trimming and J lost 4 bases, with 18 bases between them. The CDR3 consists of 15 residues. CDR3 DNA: TGTGCCAGCAGGGACAGCTATGGCTCTGGCTATGGCTACACCTTC. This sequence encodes CASRDSYGSGYGYTF.